The 10 T cell receptor beta chains in this list originate from one sample, sequenced in a study of T cell responses to AZD1222 COVID-19 vaccine. Libraries were prepared by immunoSEQ multiplex PCR; TCRdb keeps only in-frame clonotypes and omits some of them. The sample has about 86,000 clones, more than 70% seen once; the top ten hold 6.9%. The specimen comprised peripheral blood, sampled 28 days after the second AZD1222 dose. Source of these receptors: an adult who received the AZD1222 COVID-19 vaccine.

The table lists this clone with a count of one. V usage is TRBV5-6 and J usage is TRBJ2-7, with D maybe TRBD2 (6 bases). Germline V gives CDR1 SGHDT, CDR2 YYEEEE. This CDR3 spans 13 amino acids. V lost 6 bases, J lost 0 bases, and 10 bases lay in between. CDR3 nucleotides: TGTGCCAGCACTCGGGGGTCCTCCTACGAGCAGTACTTC. This sequence encodes CASTRGSSYEQYF.

The rearrangement joins TRBV4-3 to TRBJ2-3, with TRBD2 matching 11 bases. The germline V gene encodes CDR1 LGHNA and CDR2 YSLEER. The CDR3 loop spans 14 amino acids. V dropped 1 base and J dropped 6; count of bases not matched to a gene: 0. In DNA form, the CDR3 reads TGCGCCAGCAGCCAAGCTAGCGGGGGGGATACGCAGTATTTT. Protein sequence: CASSQASGGDTQYF.

As DNA, the CDR3 is TGTGCCACCAGCAGAGATCTGAGCCAGGGAGTGCAGCCCCAGCATTTT. Protein product: CATSRDLSQGVQPQHF. V is TRBV15 and J is TRBJ1-5; a weak D match, TRBD1 (5 bases). The CDR3 sequence is 16 residues long. Germline CDR1 LNHNV, CDR2 YYDKDF (reference sequence). V lost 0 bases and J 7 bases, leaving 16 bases between the germline ends.

V usage is TRBV11-2 and J usage is TRBJ2-1; D not certain. Germline V gene lookup returns CDR1 SGHAT and CDR2 FQNNGV. V was clipped by 3 bases and J by 6 bases, with 6 bases between them. The CDR3 has 12 residues. The CDR3 DNA sequence: TGTGCCAGCAGCTTTTTAGTCAATGAGCAGTTCTTC. Translating it yields CASSFLVNEQFF.

The chain carries TRBV18 and TRBJ1-1, with D unclear. The CDR3 spans 14 residues. Germline CDR1 reads KGHSH; CDR2 reads LQKENI. The V gene lost 4 bases and the J gene lost 1 base, with 10 bases spanning the gap. CDR3 coding DNA: TGTGCCAGCTCACAGGCGGCTAAGAACACTGAAGCTTTCTTT. Translation: CASSQAAKNTEAFF.

The chain joins TRBV28 to TRBJ1-2, with TRBD1 matching over 7 bases. The length of the CDR3 is 14 residues. The J segment lost 7 bases and the V segment lost 6 bases, leaving 11 bases of the junction unmatched. In germline, CDR1 is MDHEN, CDR2 SYDVKM. The CDR3 bases are TGTGCCAGCAGATCCGGGACAGCCCTATCTGGCTACACCTTC. It codes for CASRSGTALSGYTF.

The chain recombines TRBV7-6 with TRBJ2-6, with D possibly TRBD1 on 6 matching bases. CDR3 length: 18 amino acids. V was pared by 3 bases and J by 0 bases, with 15 bases between. Germline CDR1 is SGHVS and CDR2 is FNYEAQ. For the CDR3, the DNA is TGTGCCAGCAGCTTTAGAGTGACAGGTCCCTCTGGGGCCAACGTCCTGACTTTC. Its protein is CASSFRVTGPSGANVLTF.

The chain couples TRBV4-2 to TRBJ2-1; 12 nucleotides match TRBD2. CDR1 is LGHNA and CDR2 is YNFKEQ in the germline V gene. This CDR3 has 18 residues. V was clipped by 4 bases and J by 5 bases; unmatched bases: 12. The CDR3 DNA is TGTGCCAGCAGCCTTACGGACGGACTAGCGGGACGTCACAATGAGCAGTTCTTC. Residues: CASSLTDGLAGRHNEQFF.

This chain links TRBV10-3 with TRBJ2-7; tentatively, D is TRBD1 (5 bases). Germline V gene sequence: CDR1 ENHRY, CDR2 SYGVKD. Trimming left V 0 bases short and J 2 bases short, with 14 bases between. The CDR3 contains 16 residues. The CDR3 sequence is CAISESGQLGAYEQYF. As DNA, the CDR3 is TGTGCCATCAGTGAGTCCGGACAACTTGGGGCCTACGAGCAGTACTTC.

The chain combines TRBV18 with TRBJ1-1; TRBD1 matches 8 bases. The CDR3 has 15 residues. CDR1 and CDR2 (germline): KGHSH, LQKENI. Trimming cost V 3 bases and J 1 base; bases outside gene matches: 4. In nucleotides, the CDR3 is TGTGCCAGCTCACCCGGGACAGGAACGAACACTGAAGCTTTCTTT. Protein product: CASSPGTGTNTEAFF.